This T cell receptor (beta chain) was profiled in a study of blood T cell repertoires in COVID-19 (dated by TCRdb to about 2020). About the investigation overall: The collaborator samples originated in the United States, Italy and Spain and spanned the acute and convalescent phases of COVID-19. The material from the prospective study consisted of cDNA or gDNA derived from T cells, B-cell-depleted T cells, or PBMCs. Deeply sampled blood TCRbeta repertoires from subjects exposed to, actively infected with, or recovered from COVID-19 were included in the dataset. A freely available public database, intended as a resource for researchers studying the immune response to SARS-CoV-2, is where the repertoires were released. The samples were drawn from the first 160 participants of the ongoing ImmuneRACE study and from more than 1,000 subjects provided by 6 global collaborators. Sample metadata almost always included a de-identified subject ID, COVID-19 status, age in years and sex. Where available, HLA class I and class II types were obtained from metadata supplied by the sample provider rather than from assay-based typing. What the authors observed across the whole study: The amount of clinical and demographic metadata varied by source and participant and was provided uncurated.

TCRbeta CDR3 regions were amplified from genomic DNA by means of the immunoSEQ Assay, a bias-controlled multiplex PCR. In the authors' own workflow: The number of nucleated cells in each sample was estimated from the amplification of reference gene primers within the assay. To quantify the absolute abundance of each unique TCRbeta CDR3 rearrangement, sequence reads were collapsed and filtered. For each sample, productive Simpson clonality was calculated as the square root of Simpson's diversity index across productive rearrangements. Not all clones reach the TCRdb copy of this immuneACCESS table, which keeps in-frame sequences only. Checked studies attribute under half of the gap to unresolved V genes and leave the rest unexplained. Clonal size and the V and J genes are those of that table, whereas D and trimming came from the DNA. In all, the sample holds roughly 200,000 clones, and 87% of those were seen once. The ten largest clones capture 20% to 25% of the sample.

To note about this clone: This clone's antigen is unknown. Per-base qualities were not stored, and no clone one base away is much larger.

The CDR3 sequence holds 15 residues, the cysteine and phenylalanine included. The only DNA kept is the CDR3, 45 bases in frame from the first base. V is trimmed back by 2 bases and J by 3 bases, and the junction contains 5 bases that no gene match accounts for. The germline V gene provides CDR1 MGHRA and CDR2 YSYEKL. Each collaborating institution followed its own protocols to collect whole blood in K2EDTA tubes. For TCRbeta analysis, collaborator samples were shipped as frozen whole blood, as isolated PBMCs, or as DNA extracted from either sample type. This receptor was taken from a man between 60 and 75 years old with active or convalescent COVID-19. Material: peripheral blood. The sequence joins TRBV4-1 to TRBJ2-7, with TRBD1 identical over 9 junction bases. The encoded CDR3 is CASSQTGGLYYEQYF. The DNA reads TGCGCCAGCAGCCAAACAGGGGGCCTTTACTACGAGCAGTACTTC.